The rows below give T cell receptor beta chains drawn from one sample of a study of identical twins. TCRdb called the 5' RACE reads again in MiXCR, with one record for every CDR3 protein. The table lists some 790,000 distinct CDR3 sequences, 15% to 20% of them singletons. These data are also associated with another study on T cells expressing NK-cell markers.

Sequencing was performed on PBMCs. The receptor source for this set is a woman aged 18 to 35 in good health. Each CDR3 is given with its conserved first and last residue. The D gene is left open where the match is weak. Clone size is shown for a subset of rows, as once, few, many or a class of expanded clone.

d_gene	v_gene	j_gene	abundance	CDR3aa	CDR3nt
.	TRBV7-3	TRBJ2-6	.	CASSLPSSGANVLTF	TGTGCCAGCAGCTTACCGTCCTCTGGGGCCAACGTCCTGACTTTC
TRBD2	TRBV5-1	TRBJ2-3	.	CASSLAGRGATDTQYF	TGCGCCAGCAGCTTGGCCGGGCGGGGGGCCACAGATACGCAGTATTTT
TRBD1	TRBV5-1	TRBJ2-7	few	CASSTGTGGVYEQYF	TGCGCCAGCAGCACCGGGACAGGGGGCGTTTACGAGCAGTACTTC
TRBD2	TRBV5-1	TRBJ2-5	many	CASSLAGYQETQYF	TGTGCCAGCAGTCTAGCGGGGTACCAAGAGACCCAGTACTTC
TRBD2	TRBV4-3	TRBJ2-1	few	CASSQDLIREGTYNEQFF	TGCGCCAGCAGCCAAGATTTAATTAGGGAGGGGACCTACAATGAGCAGTTCTTC
.	TRBV28	TRBJ2-7	many	CASSSIYPIEQYF	TGTGCCAGCAGTTCGATCTATCCGATTGAGCAGTACTTC
.	TRBV20-1	TRBJ2-3	.	CSARVRDTQYF	TGCAGTGCTAGAGTTCGGGATACGCAGTATTTT
.	TRBV12-3/TRBV12-4	TRBJ1-2	.	CASRLLNAYGYTF	TGTGCCAGCAGGCTCTTAAATGCCTATGGCTACACCTTC
.	TRBV9	TRBJ2-3	few	CASSALITDTQYF	TGTGCCAGCTCCGCCCTCATTACAGATACGCAGTATTTT
TRBD2	TRBV3-1	TRBJ2-1	few	CASSQKLAGYNNEQFF	TGTGCCAGCAGCCAAAAACTAGCGGGATATAACAATGAGCAGTTCTTC
TRBD1	TRBV15	TRBJ2-6	.	CATSRDWPGQKISGANVLTF	TGTGCCACCAGCAGAGATTGGCCGGGACAGAAAATCTCTGGGGCCAACGTCCTGACTTTC
TRBD2	TRBV20-1	TRBJ2-1	.	CSAATSGSSGEQFF	TGCAGTGCTGCCACTAGCGGGAGTAGTGGTGAGCAGTTCTTC
.	TRBV20-1	TRBJ1-6	many	CSARDFEGSPLHF	TGCAGTGCAAGGGACTTCGAGGGTTCACCCCTCCACTTT
TRBD2	TRBV3-1	TRBJ2-3	.	CASSQTSTSDTQYF	TGTGCCAGCAGCCAGACTAGCACCTCAGATACGCAGTATTTT
.	TRBV2	TRBJ1-1	.	CASSERSNEAFF	TGTGCCAGCAGTGAGAGAAGTAATGAAGCTTTCTTT
TRBD1	TRBV20-1	TRBJ2-1	.	CSARGDRDNEQFF	TGCAGTGCTAGAGGGGACAGGGACAATGAGCAGTTCTTC
.	TRBV7-9	TRBJ2-7	few	CASSLTGPFYEQYF	TGTGCCAGCAGCTTAACAGGCCCCTTCTACGAGCAGTACTTC
.	TRBV7-3	TRBJ2-7	.	CASSLRGGGLYYEQYF	TGTGCCAGCAGCTTACGTGGCGGGGGCCTTTACTACGAGCAGTACTTC
TRBD2	TRBV11-2	TRBJ2-1	.	CASSSRLAGGRDSEQFF	TGTGCCAGCAGCTCCCGACTAGCGGGGGGGCGTGATAGCGAGCAGTTCTTC